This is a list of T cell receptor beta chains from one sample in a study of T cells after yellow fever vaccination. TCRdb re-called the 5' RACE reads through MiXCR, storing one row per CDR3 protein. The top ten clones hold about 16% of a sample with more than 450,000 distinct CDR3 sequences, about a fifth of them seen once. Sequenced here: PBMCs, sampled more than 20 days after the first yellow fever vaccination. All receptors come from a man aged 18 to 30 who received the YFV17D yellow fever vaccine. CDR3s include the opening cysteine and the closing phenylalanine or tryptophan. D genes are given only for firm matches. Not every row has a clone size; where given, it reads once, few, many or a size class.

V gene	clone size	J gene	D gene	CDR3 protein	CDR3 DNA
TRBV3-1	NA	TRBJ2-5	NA	CASSRRDFQETQYF	TGTGCCAGCAGCCGCAGAGACTTTCAAGAGACCCAGTACTTC
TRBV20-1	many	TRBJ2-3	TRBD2	CSARDQRGGPDTQYF	TGCAGTGCTAGAGACCAGCGGGGGGGCCCAGATACGCAGTATTTT
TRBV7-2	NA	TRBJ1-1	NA	CASSGRGMNTEAFF	TGTGCCAGCAGTGGGAGGGGGATGAACACTGAAGCTTTCTTT
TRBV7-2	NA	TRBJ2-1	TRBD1	CASRVTGGRNNEQFF	TGTGCCAGCAGGGTAACAGGGGGCAGAAACAATGAGCAGTTCTTC
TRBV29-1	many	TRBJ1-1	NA	CSVAEGRGTEAFF	TGCAGCGTTGCCGAGGGGAGAGGCACTGAAGCTTTCTTT
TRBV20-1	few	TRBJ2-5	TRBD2	CSARGSSGDQETQYF	TGCAGTGCTAGAGGATCTAGCGGGGACCAAGAGACCCAGTACTTC
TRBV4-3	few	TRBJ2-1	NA	CASSQDVPGGGDEQFF	TGCGCCAGCAGCCAAGATGTGCCAGGGGGGGGTGATGAGCAGTTCTTC
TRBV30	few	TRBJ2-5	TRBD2	CAWSSGTSVETQYF	TGTGCCTGGAGTTCCGGGACTAGCGTGGAGACCCAGTACTTC
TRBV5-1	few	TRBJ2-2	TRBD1	CASSPGQGMTGELFF	TGCGCCAGCAGCCCGGGACAGGGGATGACCGGGGAGCTGTTTTTT
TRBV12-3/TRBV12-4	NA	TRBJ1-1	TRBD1	CASSNTGVTEAFF	TGTGCCAGCAGTAACACAGGGGTCACTGAAGCTTTCTTT
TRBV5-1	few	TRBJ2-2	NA	CASSFGTHGGELFF	TGCGCCAGCAGCTTCGGGACACACGGCGGGGAGCTGTTTTTT
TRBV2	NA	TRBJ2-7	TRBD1	CASSHGQELPYEQYF	TGTGCCAGCAGCCACGGACAGGAACTTCCCTACGAGCAGTACTTC
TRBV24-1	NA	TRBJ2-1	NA	CATSDSSYNEQFF	TGTGCCACCAGTGATTCAAGCTACAATGAGCAGTTCTTC
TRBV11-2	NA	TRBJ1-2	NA	CASSLAVGYYGYTF	TGTGCCAGCAGCTTAGCTGTCGGGTACTATGGCTACACCTTC
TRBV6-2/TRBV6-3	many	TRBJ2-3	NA	CASSYGLGSGDTQYF	TGTGCCAGCAGTTACGGCCTGGGGTCAGGAGATACGCAGTATTTT
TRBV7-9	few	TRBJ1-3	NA	CASSRFETSGNTIYF	TGTGCCAGCAGCAGATTCGAGACCTCTGGAAACACCATATATTTT
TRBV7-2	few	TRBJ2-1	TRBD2	CASSLTLAGSYNEQFF	TGTGCCAGCAGCTTAACGCTAGCGGGCTCCTACAATGAGCAGTTCTTC
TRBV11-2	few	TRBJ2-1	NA	CASSLVGGHPGGQFF	TGTGCCAGCAGCTTAGTCGGGGGCCACCCCGGGGGGCAGTTCTTC
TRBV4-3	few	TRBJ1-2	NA	CASSQQGRGGAEYGYTF	TGCGCCAGCAGCCAACAAGGGCGCGGGGGCGCGGAATATGGCTACACCTTC
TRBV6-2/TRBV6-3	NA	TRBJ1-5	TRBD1	CASRYRTGGNQPQHF	TGTGCCAGCAGATACCGGACAGGGGGCAATCAGCCCCAGCATTTT
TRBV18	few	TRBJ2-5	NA	CASSPPGGLGQETQYF	TGTGCCAGCTCACCACCCGGGGGGCTGGGCCAAGAGACCCAGTACTTC
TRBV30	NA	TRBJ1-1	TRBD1	CAWDRGTTEAFF	TGTGCCTGGGACAGGGGAACCACTGAAGCTTTCTTT
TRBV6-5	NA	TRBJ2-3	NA	CASSYINTDTQYF	TGTGCCAGCAGTTACATAAACACAGATACGCAGTATTTT
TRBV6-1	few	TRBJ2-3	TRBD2	CASTSRGLAADTQYF	TGTGCCAGCACCTCCCGCGGACTAGCGGCAGATACGCAGTATTTT
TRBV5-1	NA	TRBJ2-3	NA	CASSLKGASTDTQYF	TGCGCCAGCAGCTTGAAAGGAGCTAGCACAGATACGCAGTATTTT
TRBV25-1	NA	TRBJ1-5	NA	CASSYSFNQPQHF	TGTGCCAGCAGTTATAGCTTTAATCAGCCCCAGCATTTT
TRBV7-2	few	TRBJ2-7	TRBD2	CASSLEWLAGTYEQYF	TGTGCCAGCAGCTTAGAGTGGCTAGCGGGGACCTACGAGCAGTACTTC
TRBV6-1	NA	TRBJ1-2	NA	CASSLTSGRATYGYTF	TGTGCCAGCAGTCTAACTTCAGGGAGAGCTACCTATGGCTACACCTTC
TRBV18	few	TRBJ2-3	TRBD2	CASSPQPISGVTDTQYF	TGTGCCAGCTCACCTCAACCGATTAGCGGGGTAACAGATACGCAGTATTTT
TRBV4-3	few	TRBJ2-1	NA	CASSEGEGNEQFF	TGCGCCAGCAGCGAAGGGGAAGGGAATGAGCAGTTCTTC
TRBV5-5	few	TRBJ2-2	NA	CASSLNSHYTGELFF	TGTGCCAGCAGCTTGAACAGCCACTACACCGGGGAGCTGTTTTTT
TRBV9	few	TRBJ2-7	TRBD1	CASSVAGGGEQYF	TGTGCCAGCAGCGTAGCAGGGGGCGGCGAGCAGTACTTC
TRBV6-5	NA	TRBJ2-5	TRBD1	CASSYAATGGETQYF	TGTGCCAGCAGTTACGCAGCGACAGGGGGCGAGACCCAGTACTTC
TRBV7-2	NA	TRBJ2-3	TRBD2	CASSPGTSGGDTQYF	TGTGCCAGCAGCCCCGGGACTAGCGGTGGGGATACGCAGTATTTT
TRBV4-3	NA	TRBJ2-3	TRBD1	CASSQRGQGATDTQYF	TGCGCCAGCAGCCAGAGAGGACAGGGGGCAACAGATACGCAGTATTTT
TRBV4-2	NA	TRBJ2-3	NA	CASSQIVRGASTDTQYF	TGTGCCAGCAGCCAAATTGTTCGGGGTGCTAGCACAGATACGCAGTATTTT